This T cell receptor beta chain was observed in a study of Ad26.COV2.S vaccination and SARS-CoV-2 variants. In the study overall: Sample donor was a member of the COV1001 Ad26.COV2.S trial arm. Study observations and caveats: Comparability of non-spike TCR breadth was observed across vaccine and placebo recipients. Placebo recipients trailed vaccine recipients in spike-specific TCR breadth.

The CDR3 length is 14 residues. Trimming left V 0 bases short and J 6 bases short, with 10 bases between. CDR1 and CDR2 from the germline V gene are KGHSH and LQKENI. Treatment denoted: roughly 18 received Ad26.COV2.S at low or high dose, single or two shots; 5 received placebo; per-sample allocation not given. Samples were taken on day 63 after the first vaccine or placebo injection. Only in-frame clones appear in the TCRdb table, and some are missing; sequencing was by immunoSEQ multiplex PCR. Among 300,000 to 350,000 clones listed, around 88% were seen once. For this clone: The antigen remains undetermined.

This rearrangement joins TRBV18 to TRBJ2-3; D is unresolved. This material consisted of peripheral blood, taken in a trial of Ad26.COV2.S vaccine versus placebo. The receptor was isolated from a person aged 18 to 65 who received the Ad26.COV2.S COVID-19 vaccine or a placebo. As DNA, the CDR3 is TGTGCCAGCTCACCACCGGCGAGTAGGGATACGCAGTATTTT. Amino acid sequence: CASSPPASRDTQYF.